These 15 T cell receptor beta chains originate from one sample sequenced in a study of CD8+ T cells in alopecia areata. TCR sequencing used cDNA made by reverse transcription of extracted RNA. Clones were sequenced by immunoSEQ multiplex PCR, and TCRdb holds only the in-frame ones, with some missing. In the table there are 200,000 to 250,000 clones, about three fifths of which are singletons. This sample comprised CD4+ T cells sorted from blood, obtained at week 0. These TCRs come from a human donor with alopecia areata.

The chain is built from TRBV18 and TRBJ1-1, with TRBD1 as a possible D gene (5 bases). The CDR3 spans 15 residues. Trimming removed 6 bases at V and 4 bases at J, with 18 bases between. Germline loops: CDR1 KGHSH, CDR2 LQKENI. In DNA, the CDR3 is TGTGCCAGCTCGCCCTCCCAGGGATTGAGCACTGAAGCTTTCTTT. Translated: CASSPSQGLSTEAFF.

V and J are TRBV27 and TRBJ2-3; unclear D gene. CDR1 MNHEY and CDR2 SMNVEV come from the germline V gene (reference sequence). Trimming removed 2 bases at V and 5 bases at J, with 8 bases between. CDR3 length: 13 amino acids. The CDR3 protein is CASSLRAIDTQYF. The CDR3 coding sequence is TGTGCCAGCAGTTTACGGGCCATAGATACGCAGTATTTT.

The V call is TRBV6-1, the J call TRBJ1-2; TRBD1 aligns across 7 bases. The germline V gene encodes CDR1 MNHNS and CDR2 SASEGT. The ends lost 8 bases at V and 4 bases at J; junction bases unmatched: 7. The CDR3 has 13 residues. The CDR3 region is CASEREGAYGYTF. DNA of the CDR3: TGTGCCAGCGAGCGGGAGGGGGCCTATGGCTACACCTTC.

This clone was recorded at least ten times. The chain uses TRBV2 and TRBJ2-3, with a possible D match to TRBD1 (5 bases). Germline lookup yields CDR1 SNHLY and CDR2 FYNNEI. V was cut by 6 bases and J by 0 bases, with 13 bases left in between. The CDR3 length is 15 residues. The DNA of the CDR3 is TGTGCCAGCAGGAACACAGGCTCTAGCACAGATACGCAGTATTTT. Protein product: CASRNTGSSTDTQYF.

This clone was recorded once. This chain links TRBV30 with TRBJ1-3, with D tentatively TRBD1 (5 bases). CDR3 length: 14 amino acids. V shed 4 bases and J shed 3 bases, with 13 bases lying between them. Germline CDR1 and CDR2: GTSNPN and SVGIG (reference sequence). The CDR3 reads CAWKTGRDGNTIYF. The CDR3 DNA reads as TGTGCCTGGAAAACGGGCAGGGATGGAAACACCATATATTTT. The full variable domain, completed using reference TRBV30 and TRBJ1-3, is SQTIHQWPATLVQPVGSPLSLECTVEGTSNPNLYWYRQAAGRGLQLLFYSVGIGQISSEVPQNLSASRPQDRQFILSSKKLLLSDSGFYLCAWKTGRDGNTIYFGEGSWLTVV.

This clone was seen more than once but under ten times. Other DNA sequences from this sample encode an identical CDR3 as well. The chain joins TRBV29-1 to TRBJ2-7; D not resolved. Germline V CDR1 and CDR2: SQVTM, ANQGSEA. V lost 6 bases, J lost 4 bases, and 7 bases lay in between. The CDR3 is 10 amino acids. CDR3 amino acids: CSVAGYEQYF. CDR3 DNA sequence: TGCAGCGTCGCCGGGTACGAGCAGTACTTC.

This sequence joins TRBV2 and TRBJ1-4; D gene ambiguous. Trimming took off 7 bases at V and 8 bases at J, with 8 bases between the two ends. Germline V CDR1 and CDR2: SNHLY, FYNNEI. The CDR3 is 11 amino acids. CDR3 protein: CASNLGEKLFF. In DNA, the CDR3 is TGTGCCAGCAATTTGGGGGAAAAACTGTTTTTT. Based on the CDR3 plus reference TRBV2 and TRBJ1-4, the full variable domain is EPEVTQTPSHQVTQMGQEVILRCVPISNHLYFYWYRQILGQKVEFLVSFYNNEISEKSEIFDDQFSVERPDGSNFTLKIRSTKLEDSAMYFCASNLGEKLFFGSGTQLSVL.

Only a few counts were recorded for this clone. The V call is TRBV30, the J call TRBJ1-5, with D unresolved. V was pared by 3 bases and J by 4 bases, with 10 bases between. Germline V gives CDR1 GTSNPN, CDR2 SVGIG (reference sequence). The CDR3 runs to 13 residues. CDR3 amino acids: CAWRSQKNQPQHF. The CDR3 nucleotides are TGTGCCTGGAGGTCACAGAAAAATCAGCCCCAGCATTTT.

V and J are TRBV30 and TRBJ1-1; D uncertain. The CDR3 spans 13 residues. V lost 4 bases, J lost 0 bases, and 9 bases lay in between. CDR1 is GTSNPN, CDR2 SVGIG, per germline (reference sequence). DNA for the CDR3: TGTGCCTGGACCGTAAACATGAACACTGAAGCTTTCTTT. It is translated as CAWTVNMNTEAFF.

CDR3 sequence reads: CASSLGGPDYNEQFF. CDR3 nucleotides: TGTGCCAGCAGCTTGGGCGGGCCAGACTACAATGAGCAGTTCTTC. V and J are TRBV5-4 and TRBJ2-1; TRBD2 is a possible D gene (5 bases). Germline CDR1 reads SGHNT; CDR2 reads YYREEE (reference sequence). Trimming left V 0 bases short and J 3 bases short, with 10 bases between. The CDR3 length is 15 residues.

In DNA form, the CDR3 reads TGTGCCTGGACCCACGATAATGAAAAACTGTTTTTT. As protein: CAWTHDNEKLFF. The chain is built from TRBV30 and TRBJ1-4; no clear D. V dropped 4 bases and J dropped 4 bases, with 7 bases sitting between them. The CDR3 extends over 12 amino acids. CDR1 is GTSNPN and CDR2 is SVGIG in the germline V gene (reference sequence).

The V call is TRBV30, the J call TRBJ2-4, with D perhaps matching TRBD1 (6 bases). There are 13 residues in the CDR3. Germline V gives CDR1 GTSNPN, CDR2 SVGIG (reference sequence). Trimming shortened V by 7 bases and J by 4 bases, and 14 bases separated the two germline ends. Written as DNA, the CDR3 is TGTGCCTTGGGACACCCGGGAAAAAACATTCAGTACTTC. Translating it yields CALGHPGKNIQYF.

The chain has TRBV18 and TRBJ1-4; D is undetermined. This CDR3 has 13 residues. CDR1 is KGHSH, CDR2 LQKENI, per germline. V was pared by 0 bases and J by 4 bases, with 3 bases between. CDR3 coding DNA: TGTGCCAGCTCACCACCGGATAATGAAAAACTGTTTTTT. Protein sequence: CASSPPDNEKLFF.

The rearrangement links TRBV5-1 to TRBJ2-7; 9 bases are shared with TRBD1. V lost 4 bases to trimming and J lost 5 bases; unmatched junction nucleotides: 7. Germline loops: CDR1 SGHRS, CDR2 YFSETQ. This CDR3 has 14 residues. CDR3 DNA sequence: TGCGCCAGCAGCCCGGGACAGGGTCTCAACGAGCAGTACTTC. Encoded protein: CASSPGQGLNEQYF. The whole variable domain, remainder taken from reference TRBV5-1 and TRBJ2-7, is KAGVTQTPRYLIKTRGQQVTLSCSPISGHRSVSWYQQTPGQGLQFLFEYFSETQRNKGNFPGRFSGRQFSNSRSEMNVSTLELGDSALYLCASSPGQGLNEQYFGPGTRLTVT.

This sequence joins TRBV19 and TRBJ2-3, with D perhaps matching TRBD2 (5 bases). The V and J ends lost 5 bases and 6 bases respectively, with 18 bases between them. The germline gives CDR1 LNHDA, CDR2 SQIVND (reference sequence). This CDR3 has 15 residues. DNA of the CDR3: TGTGCCAGTAGTTCCTCGTCATCGGGGAAGGATACGCAGTATTTT. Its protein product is CASSSSSSGKDTQYF. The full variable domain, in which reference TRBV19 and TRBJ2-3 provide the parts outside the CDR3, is DGGITQSPKYLFRKEGQNVTLSCEQNLNHDAMYWYRQDPGQGLRLIYYSQIVNDFQKGDIAEGYSVSREKKESFPLTVTSAQKNPTAFYLCASSSSSSGKDTQYFGPGTRLTVL.